A single sample is the source of the 26 T cell receptor beta chains below, sequenced in a study of beta chain features in type 1 diabetes. Expressed TCRB transcripts were sequenced after all isolated RNA was converted to cDNA. Some clones are missing from TCRdb's copy, which holds only in-frame ones; the method was immunoSEQ multiplex PCR. The table has around 360,000 clones, roughly 12% seen once. Study outcomes and limitations: TCRB CDR3 length was moderately but significantly reduced in all four CD4+ subsets of Type 1 diabetes patients.

Antigens for these TCRs are unknown. Sequencing input: naive CD4+ T cells from blood. The receptors were sampled from a woman aged 18-30 years with type 1 diabetes.

The chain has TRBV4-3 and TRBJ2-1; D is ambiguous. This CDR3 spans 16 amino acids. The V gene's germline CDR1 is LGHNA and CDR2 YSLEER. Trimming stripped 2 bases from V and 0 bases from J, with 11 bases between. The CDR3 nucleotides read TGCGCCAGCAGCCAATGGGTACAGAGCTCCTACAATGAGCAGTTCTTC. It yields the protein CASSQWVQSSYNEQFF.

Only a few counts were recorded for this clone. The same CDR3 also results from other DNA sequences found in this sample. The CDR3 bases are TGTGCCAGCAGTAGGGGAGGTTACAATGAGCAGTTCTTC. As protein: CASSRGGYNEQFF. V usage is TRBV7-2 and J usage is TRBJ2-1; a possible D gene is TRBD2 (6 bases). From germline, CDR1 is SGHTA and CDR2 FQGNSA. V lost 6 bases and J lost 4, with 10 bases in between. This CDR3 is built from 13 residues. The full variable domain, its missing parts supplied by reference TRBV7-2 and TRBJ2-1, is GAGVSQSPSNKVTEKGKDVELRCDPISGHTALYWYRQSLGQGLEFLIYFQGNSAPDKSGLPSDRFSAERTGGSVSTLTIQRTQQEDSAVYLCASSRGGYNEQFFGPGTRLTVL.

The rearrangement links TRBV29-1 to TRBJ2-2; TRBD2 agrees at 8 bases. The CDR3 runs to 15 residues. Germline-derived CDR1 and CDR2 are SQVTM and ANQGSEA. Trimming at V came to 3 bases and at J to 6 bases, leaving 9 bases not matched to a gene. The chain's CDR3 is CSVDLFGRGAGELFF. The DNA for the CDR3 is TGCAGCGTTGATTTGTTCGGGAGGGGAGCCGGGGAGCTGTTTTTT.

This clone was detected only a few times. The CDR3 region has the DNA TGTGCCAGCAGTACTCCGGGACAGGCCACAGATACGCAGTATTTT. Translating it yields CASSTPGQATDTQYF. The chain recombines TRBV28 with TRBJ2-3, with 8 bases fitting TRBD1. CDR3 length: 15 residues. V trimming: 5 bases; J trimming: 2 bases; junction bases outside the gene matches: 6. Germline CDR1 reads MDHEN; CDR2 reads SYDVKM.

This clone was counted only a few times. The genes are TRBV11-1 and TRBJ2-1; TRBD2 aligns across 11 bases. The CDR3 consists of 13 residues. Germline V gives CDR1 SGHAT, CDR2 FQDESV (reference sequence). Trimming at V came to 7 bases and at J to 10 bases, leaving 6 bases not matched to a gene. The CDR3 reads CASMVAGGGEQFF. The CDR3 DNA reads TGTGCCAGCATGGTAGCGGGAGGGGGGGAGCAGTTCTTC.

This chain links TRBV9 with TRBJ2-4, with D possibly matching TRBD2 (5 bases). CDR3 length: 15 amino acids. Germline V gene lookup returns CDR1 SGDLS and CDR2 YYNGEE. V lost 5 bases and J 5 bases, leaving 17 bases between the germline ends. CDR3 amino acids: CASSLDARVQNIQYF. The CDR3 DNA reads as TGTGCCAGCAGTCTGGACGCGAGGGTGCAAAACATTCAGTACTTC. The whole variable domain, filled in from reference TRBV9 and TRBJ2-4, reads DSGVTQTPKHLITATGQRVTLRCSPRSGDLSVYWYQQSLDQGLQFLIQYYNGEERAKGNILERFSAQQFPDLHSELNLSSLELGDSALYFCASSLDARVQNIQYFGAGTRLSVL.

The chain is built from TRBV4-3 and TRBJ1-1; possibly TRBD1 for D (5 bases). Trimming shortened V by 4 bases and J by 7 bases, and 13 bases separated the two germline ends. CDR3 length: 13 residues. Germline values: CDR1 LGHNA, CDR2 YSLEER. Written as DNA, the CDR3 is TGCGCCAGCAGCCGCCAGGGTTCTGGTGAAGCTTTCTTT. Translation: CASSRQGSGEAFF.

The chain combines TRBV29-1 with TRBJ2-2; a weak D match, TRBD2 (7 bases). Looked up from germline, CDR1 is SQVTM and CDR2 is ANQGSEA. V was trimmed by 3 bases and J by 2 bases, leaving 10 bases between them. This CDR3 has 14 amino acids. The CDR3 nucleotides are TGCAGCGTTGATGGGGGGGCTAACACCGGGGAGCTGTTTTTT. Encoded protein: CSVDGGANTGELFF.

The chain couples TRBV29-1 to TRBJ1-1; 11 bases fit TRBD1. The germline V gene encodes CDR1 SQVTM and CDR2 ANQGSEA. The CDR3 contains 19 residues. Trimming at V came to 1 base and at J to 4 bases, leaving 17 bases not matched to a gene. CDR3 loop: CSVEVRTGGSWLFGTEAFF. CDR3 in DNA: TGCAGCGTTGAAGTCAGGACAGGGGGCTCATGGCTGTTCGGCACTGAAGCTTTCTTT.

The CDR3 nucleotides read TGTGCCAGCACTGGATTAGCAGGGTGGAGTGAGCAGTTCTTC. This codes for CASTGLAGWSEQFF. The V and J genes are TRBV6-5 and TRBJ2-1; D is perhaps TRBD1 (5 bases). CDR3 length: 14 amino acids. Per the germline V gene, CDR1 is MNHEY and CDR2 is SVGAGI. The V end was cut by 7 bases, the J end by 9 bases, with 19 bases between.

V is TRBV7-2 and J is TRBJ1-2; D is possibly TRBD1 (5 bases). The CDR3 has 13 residues. V lost 5 bases, J lost 7 bases, and 14 bases lay in between. Germline-derived CDR1 and CDR2 are SGHTA and FQGNSA. Here the CDR3 DNA reads TGTGCCAGCAGCGGGCGACAGCCCGCTGGCTACACCTTC. Amino acids: CASSGRQPAGYTF. The entire variable domain, with the rest obtained from reference TRBV7-2 and TRBJ1-2, is as follows: GAGVSQSPSNKVTEKGKDVELRCDPISGHTALYWYRQSLGQGLEFLIYFQGNSAPDKSGLPSDRFSAERTGGSVSTLTIQRTQQEDSAVYLCASSGRQPAGYTFGSGTRLTVV.

Only a few counts were recorded for this clone. The J gene is TRBJ2-1, the V gene TRBV9; TRBD2 matches 14 bases. The CDR3 is 16 amino acids. The germline CDR1 and CDR2 sequences are SGDLS and YYNGEE. With 4 bases clipped from V and 9 bases from J, the junction kept 9 bases outside the gene matches. The CDR3 DNA reads TGTGCCAGCAGCATAGAAGGGACTAGCGGGGGAGGTGAGCAGTTCTTC. Translating it yields CASSIEGTSGGGEQFF.

This chain links TRBV2 with TRBJ1-2; D remains ambiguous. Trimming stripped 6 bases from V and 2 bases from J, with 4 bases between. Germline lookup yields CDR1 SNHLY and CDR2 FYNNEI. The CDR3 is 11 amino acids. CDR3 nucleotides: TGTGCCAGCAGGTCAAACTATGGCTACACCTTC. Protein sequence: CASRSNYGYTF.

This clone has just a few counts. The chain recombines TRBV6-5 with TRBJ1-6, with unresolved D. Germline loops: CDR1 MNHEY, CDR2 SVGAGI. V was clipped by 5 bases and J by 7 bases, with 9 bases between them. The CDR3 totals 13 residues. The CDR3, as DNA: TGTGCCAGCAGTACCTACCCCAATTCACCCCTCCACTTT. Protein product: CASSTYPNSPLHF.

This clone turned up a few times. The V call is TRBV30, the J call TRBJ2-3; D might be TRBD2 (5 bases). V shed 0 bases and J shed 6 bases, with 13 bases lying between them. Per the germline V gene, CDR1 is GTSNPN and CDR2 is SVGIG (reference sequence). The CDR3 totals 14 residues. The CDR3 spells CAWSVLGGKDTQYF. The CDR3 nucleotides read TGTGCCTGGAGTGTACTCGGAGGAAAGGATACGCAGTATTTT. Using reference TRBV30 and TRBJ2-3 for the parts outside the CDR3, the full variable domain is SQTIHQWPATLVQPVGSPLSLECTVEGTSNPNLYWYRQAAGRGLQLLFYSVGIGQISSEVPQNLSASRPQDRQFILSSKKLLLSDSGFYLCAWSVLGGKDTQYFGPGTRLTVL.

A few counts support this clone. The chain links TRBV10-3 to TRBJ2-3; tentative D call: TRBD2 (5 bases). The CDR3 contains 13 residues. The germline V gene has CDR1 ENHRY and CDR2 SYGVKD. Trimming removed 10 bases from V and 1 base from J, with 12 bases in between. The CDR3 loop reads CASQLGGTDTQYF. CDR3 sequence (DNA): TGTGCCAGCCAGCTCGGGGGCACAGATACGCAGTATTTT.

J is TRBJ2-5 and V is TRBV7-2, with D tentatively TRBD2 (6 bases). Trimming removed 7 bases at V and 4 bases at J, with 16 bases between. The CDR3 is 14 residues long. CDR1 is SGHTA and CDR2 is FQGNSA in the germline V gene. The CDR3 sequence: CASNAGWLGETQYF. DNA of the CDR3: TGTGCCAGCAACGCGGGGTGGTTGGGAGAGACCCAGTACTTC.

The V and J genes are TRBV7-9 and TRBJ2-1, with D possibly TRBD2 on 5 matching bases. The germline CDR1 and CDR2 sequences are SEHNR and FQNEAQ (reference sequence). V was pared by 1 base and J by 6 bases, with 7 bases between. The CDR3 is 13 amino acids. CDR3 in amino acids: CASSLGTSNEQFF. The DNA for the CDR3 is TGTGCCAGCAGCTTAGGTACTAGCAATGAGCAGTTCTTC.

This clone was seen a few times. The J gene is TRBJ2-5, the V gene TRBV4-3; no clear D gene. The CDR3 spans 15 residues. Germline V CDR1 and CDR2: LGHNA, YSLEER. V lost 0 bases and J lost 5, with 13 bases in between. CDR3 sequence (DNA): TGCGCCAGCAGCCAAGACCCTGCCGTGAGGGAGACCCAGTACTTC. Translation: CASSQDPAVRETQYF.

This clone showed up just a few times. The chain recombines TRBV18 with TRBJ2-1, with 8 bases that match TRBD1. J gave up 6 bases and V 3 bases, and 7 bases lay outside the gene matches. Germline assignment: CDR1 KGHSH and CDR2 LQKENI. There are 15 residues in the CDR3. CDR3 bases: TGTGCCAGCTCACCTGGGACAGGTAACTCCAATGAGCAGTTCTTC. Protein sequence: CASSPGTGNSNEQFF.

The CDR3 region has the DNA TGTGCCTGGAGTGTACGGGGGAGGCTGGAGCAGTTCTTC. Translating it yields CAWSVRGRLEQFF. The V gene is TRBV30, the J gene TRBJ2-1; weak D call: TRBD2 (6 bases). The CDR3 length is 13 residues. V shed 0 bases and J shed 10 bases, with 13 bases lying between them. Germline V gene lookup returns CDR1 GTSNPN and CDR2 SVGIG (reference sequence).

This clone has just a few counts. This chain links TRBV4-3 with TRBJ2-2; D might be TRBD2 (5 bases). From germline, CDR1 is LGHNA and CDR2 YSLEER. The CDR3 length is 14 residues. V was shortened by 4 bases and J by 6 bases, with 12 bases between the two germline ends. The CDR3 bases are TGCGCCAGCAGCCTTGGAGGTTGGGCCGGGGAGCTGTTTTTT. Amino acids: CASSLGGWAGELFF.

The chain employs TRBV9 and TRBJ1-1; D is unresolved. The germline V gene encodes CDR1 SGDLS and CDR2 YYNGEE. Trimming cost V 5 bases and J 3 bases, with 26 bases left between them. The CDR3 sequence is 18 residues long. In nucleotides, the CDR3 is TGTGCCAGCAGTCCACGATTACGATCCGCCATACGGGACACTGAAGCTTTCTTT. As protein: CASSPRLRSAIRDTEAFF.

This clone was picked up a small number of times. Within the sample, other DNA sequences also encode this same CDR3. The J gene is TRBJ1-3, the V gene TRBV30, with unresolved D. V lost 1 base, J lost 1 base, and 5 bases lay in between. Germline CDR1 and CDR2: GTSNPN and SVGIG (reference sequence). CDR3 size: 13 residues. DNA for the CDR3: TGTGCCTGGAGTGGAGGGTCTGGAAACACCATATATTTT. It codes for CAWSGGSGNTIYF.

In DNA, the CDR3 is TGCGCCAGCAGCTTGCGACAGTTCAATAATTCACCCCTCCACTTT. Residues: CASSLRQFNNSPLHF. The chain is built from TRBV5-1 and TRBJ1-6; a weak D match, TRBD1 (5 bases). The CDR3 contains 15 residues. The germline V gene has CDR1 SGHRS and CDR2 YFSETQ. V dropped 1 base and J dropped 5 bases, with 10 bases sitting between them.

This clone was seen only a few times. This chain links TRBV2 with TRBJ1-1; D might be TRBD1 (6 bases). The CDR3 covers 14 residues. Germline assignment: CDR1 SNHLY and CDR2 FYNNEI. Trimming cost V 4 bases and J 4 bases, with 13 bases left between them. CDR3 in DNA: TGTGCCAGCAGTGGACTACAGGGTTTCACTGAAGCTTTCTTT. Translating gives CASSGLQGFTEAFF.